A single sample is the source of the 24 T cell receptor beta chains below, sequenced in a study of human T cells and chemical hapten exposure. TCRdb fed the 5' RACE reads into MiXCR, producing one record per CDR3 protein. The sample lists under 85,000 distinct CDR3 sequences, 6% to 8.5% occurring once. Whole blood, unfractionated, served as the material for total RNA extraction. These receptors all come from a male donor in good health.

This chain uses TRBV5-1 with TRBJ2-7; no firm D call. Germline CDR1 and CDR2: SGHRS and YFSETQ. CDR3 length: 15 amino acids. V lost 4 bases and J 2 bases, leaving 16 bases between the germline ends. For the CDR3, the DNA is TGCGCCAGCAGCGCCCGCCCAGTCAAGACCTACGAGCAGTACTTC. It encodes CASSARPVKTYEQYF.

This clonotype was observed at least ten times. CDR3 amino acids: CASSYLASPRAFF. CDR3 sequence (DNA): TGTGCCAGCAGTTACCTGGCGTCTCCCCGGGCTTTCTTT. This chain joins TRBV6-5 and TRBJ1-1; no clear D. Germline CDR1 reads MNHEY; CDR2 reads SVGAGI. The CDR3 has 13 amino acids. V was cut by 2 bases and J by 11 bases, with 15 bases left in between.

This clonotype was detected only a few times. This chain links TRBV11-2 with TRBJ2-7; D is possibly TRBD2 (5 bases). Germline-derived CDR1 and CDR2 are SGHAT and FQNNGV. Trimming cost V 0 bases and J 4 bases, with 19 bases left between them. The CDR3 is 17 amino acids. As DNA, the CDR3 is TGTGCCAGCAGCTTAGACCCCCGTCTAGCTCTTCTTTACGAGCAGTACTTC. It yields the protein CASSLDPRLALLYEQYF. The complete variable domain, with remaining parts taken from reference TRBV11-2 and TRBJ2-7, reads EAGVAQSPRYKIIEKRQSVAFWCNPISGHATLYWYQQILGQGPKLLIQFQNNGVVDDSQLPKDRFSAERLKGVDSTLKIQPAKLEDSAVYLCASSLDPRLALLYEQYFGPGTRLTVT.

This clonotype showed up many times. The chain employs TRBV5-6 and TRBJ2-1; D unresolved. CDR1 is SGHDT, CDR2 YYEEEE, per germline. The CDR3 runs 15 residues. V lost 2 bases and J lost 6, with 15 bases in between. CDR3 sequence reads: CASSLGQILSNEQFF. CDR3 DNA sequence: TGTGCCAGCAGCTTAGGCCAAATCCTGTCCAATGAGCAGTTCTTC.

This clonotype showed up just a few times. The J gene is TRBJ2-1, the V gene TRBV29-1; D remains unclear. This CDR3 contains 15 residues. CDR1 and CDR2 (germline): SQVTM, ANQGSEA. The V and J ends lost 1 base and 1 base respectively, with 11 bases between them. CDR3: CSVEGDPLSYNEQFF. The CDR3 nucleotides are TGCAGCGTTGAAGGCGACCCTCTTTCCTACAATGAGCAGTTCTTC.

The gene calls are TRBV6-2 or TRBV6-3 and TRBJ2-7, with 7 bases matching TRBD1. V shed 5 bases and J 4 bases; nucleotides not matched to a gene: 8. This CDR3 has 14 residues. CDR1 and CDR2 from the germline V gene are MNHEY and SVGEGT. CDR3 in amino acids: CASSRPGQKYEQYF. The CDR3 DNA reads as TGTGCCAGCAGTCGTCCGGGACAGAAATACGAGCAGTACTTC.

This clonotype has ten or more counts. The J gene is TRBJ1-1, the V gene TRBV29-1; D is undetermined. The CDR3 is 11 amino acids. The V and J ends lost 6 bases and 1 base respectively, with 6 bases between them. Germline CDR1 SQVTM, CDR2 ANQGSEA. CDR3 residues: CSVPTNTEAFF. Written as DNA, the CDR3 is TGCAGCGTCCCAACGAACACTGAAGCTTTCTTT.

In its sample, this clonotype was seen many times. The V gene is TRBV5-1, the J gene TRBJ2-1; no reliable D call. Germline CDR1 and CDR2: SGHRS and YFSETQ. There are 12 residues in the CDR3. V dropped 6 bases and J dropped 6 bases, with 10 bases sitting between them. CDR3 nucleotide sequence: TGCGCCAGCACCCACCCGGGCAATGAGCAGTTCTTC. Translating it yields CASTHPGNEQFF.

This clonotype was counted between two and nine times. The J gene is TRBJ1-5, the V gene TRBV7-8, with 10 bases lining up with TRBD1. The CDR3 extends over 17 amino acids. The J segment lost 6 bases and the V segment lost 0 bases, leaving 8 bases of the junction unmatched. CDR1 is SGHVS and CDR2 is FQNEAQ in the germline V gene. In DNA form, the CDR3 reads TGTGCCAGCAGCTTAGCGGGGGACAGGGGACGGTTTCAGCCCCAGCATTTT. It translates to CASSLAGDRGRFQPQHF.

The sample holds many counts of this clonotype. This sequence joins TRBV5-1 and TRBJ2-7; the D is unclear. With 1 base removed from V and 4 bases from J, the gap between germline ends came to 12 bases. The CDR3 covers 14 residues. The germline gives CDR1 SGHRS, CDR2 YFSETQ. In DNA, the CDR3 is TGCGCCAGCAGCTTGTATGGCGGAGAATACGAGCAGTACTTC. It codes for CASSLYGGEYEQYF.

The V call is TRBV5-6, the J call TRBJ1-2; D possibly corresponds to TRBD1 (6 bases). The CDR3 is 13 residues long. The V gene lost 1 base and the J gene lost 7 bases, with 11 bases spanning the gap. Germline V gene sequence: CDR1 SGHDT, CDR2 YYEEEE. CDR3 coding DNA: TGTGCCAGCAGCTTGCCAGGGGTTGGTGGCTACACCTTC. The encoded protein is CASSLPGVGGYTF.

There are many counts of this clonotype. The V and J genes are TRBV29-1 and TRBJ1-2; no firm D call. From germline, CDR1 is SQVTM and CDR2 ANQGSEA. V lost 2 bases and J lost 2, with 9 bases in between. CDR3 length equals 13 residues. The CDR3 sequence: CSVERRANYGYTF. The CDR3 DNA reads TGCAGCGTTGAAAGGAGGGCGAACTATGGCTACACCTTC. Full variable domain (missing parts from reference TRBV29-1 and TRBJ1-2): SAVISQKPSRDICQRGTSLTIQCQVDSQVTMMFWYRQQPGQSLTLIATANQGSEATYESGFVIDKFPISRPNLTFSTLTVSNMSPEDSSIYLCSVERRANYGYTFGSGTRLTVV.

The chain uses TRBV10-3 and TRBJ2-7, with TRBD1 matching over 8 bases. CDR3 length: 15 amino acids. V was pared by 0 bases and J by 7 bases, with 8 bases of the junction left unmatched. Germline V CDR1 and CDR2: ENHRY, SYGVKD. This chain's CDR3 is CAISESISRGQEQYF. The CDR3 DNA is TGTGCCATCAGTGAGTCGATTTCCAGGGGGCAAGAGCAGTACTTC.

J is TRBJ2-5 and V is TRBV7-9; D gene unclear. V lost 2 bases, J lost 6 bases, and 19 bases lay in between. Germline V gene sequence: CDR1 SEHNR, CDR2 FQNEAQ (reference sequence). The CDR3 length is 16 residues. CDR3 in DNA: TGTGCCAGCAGCTTATGGCGAGTACACCCAGAGAAGACCCAGTACTTC. The encoded protein is CASSLWRVHPEKTQYF. The full variable domain, in which reference TRBV7-9 and TRBJ2-5 provide the parts outside the CDR3, is DTGVSQNPRHKITKRGQNVTFRCDPISEHNRLYWYRQTLGQGPEFLTYFQNEAQLEKSRLLSDRFSAERPKGSFSTLEIQRTEQGDSAMYLCASSLWRVHPEKTQYFGPGTRLLVL.

This clonotype was recorded a few times. J is TRBJ1-2 and V is TRBV6-2 or TRBV6-3; 7 positions agree with TRBD1. From germline, CDR1 is MNHEY and CDR2 SVGEGT. CDR3 size: 15 residues. V dropped 2 bases and J dropped 2; count of bases not matched to a gene: 5. CDR3 DNA: TGTGCCAGCAGTTACGAGGGGGCGAGCAACTATGGCTACACCTTC. The encoded protein is CASSYEGASNYGYTF.

Notes on this clonotype: Germline is not matched at one junction end, which may reflect a read error. The chain links TRBV5-1 to TRBJ1-1; 7 bases fit TRBD1. CDR1 and CDR2 from the germline V gene are SGHRS and YFSETQ. This CDR3 region has 14 residues. CDR3 DNA sequence: TGCGCCAGCAACTTGGACAGGATGAACACTGAAGCTTTCTTT. Its translation: CASNLDRMNTEAFF.

This clonotype was observed many times. The V call is TRBV6-6, the J call TRBJ1-1, with 10 bases aligning to TRBD1. Unmatched junction bases numbered 9, after V lost 2 bases and J lost 0 bases. This CDR3 is 18 amino acids long. Germline-derived CDR1 and CDR2 are MNHNY and SVGAGI (reference sequence). DNA for the CDR3: TGTGCCAGCAGTTACGGGGACGGGACAGGGGAGGTGAACACTGAAGCTTTCTTT. It encodes CASSYGDGTGEVNTEAFF.

The chain carries TRBV29-1 and TRBJ1-2; D not certain. Trimming left V 4 bases short and J 4 bases short, with 13 bases between. Germline values: CDR1 SQVTM, CDR2 ANQGSEA. The CDR3 runs 13 residues. CDR3 region: CSVVQRHVYGYTF. In DNA form, the CDR3 reads TGCAGCGTTGTACAGCGACACGTCTATGGCTACACCTTC.

There are a few counts of this clonotype. V usage is TRBV19 and J usage is TRBJ1-5; D call uncertain. The CDR3 contains 15 residues. Trimming removed 3 bases from V and 4 bases from J, with 13 bases in between. Germline CDR1 LNHDA, CDR2 SQIVND (reference sequence). The CDR3 DNA reads TGTGCCAGTAGTATTCCCCTATCTGGGAATCAGCCCCAGCATTTT. This encodes CASSIPLSGNQPQHF.

This clonotype was seen more than once but under ten times. The chain recombines TRBV5-1 with TRBJ2-3, with 10 nucleotides matching TRBD2. CDR1 and CDR2 (germline): SGHRS, YFSETQ. The CDR3 is made up of 17 amino acids. Germline trimming cut 1 base from V and 4 bases from J; bases unmatched to any gene: 9. Written as DNA, the CDR3 is TGCGCCAGCAGCTTGAGGTCTAGCGGGAGTTCAGCAGATACGCAGTATTTT. Translation gives CASSLRSSGSSADTQYF.

The chain carries TRBV12-5 and TRBJ1-1; D call uncertain. The V and J ends lost 7 bases and 4 bases respectively, with 7 bases between them. CDR3 length: 11 residues. Germline-derived CDR1 and CDR2 are LGHNT and FRNRAP. As DNA, the CDR3 is TGTGCTAGTGTCTACGGCACTGAAGCTTTCTTT. It is translated as CASVYGTEAFF.

This clonotype has ten or more counts. V usage is TRBV18 and J usage is TRBJ2-7, with a tentative D call TRBD2 (5 bases). The CDR3 is 15 residues long. V lost 3 bases and J 3 bases, leaving 15 bases between the germline ends. Germline V gives CDR1 KGHSH, CDR2 LQKENI. CDR3 sequence reads: CASSPEAQSSYEQYF. In DNA, the CDR3 is TGTGCCAGCTCACCGGAGGCACAAAGTAGCTACGAGCAGTACTTC.

The rearrangement uses TRBV12-3 or TRBV12-4 and TRBJ2-7, with D perhaps matching TRBD1 (7 bases). This CDR3 is built from 15 residues. Trimming shortened V by 4 bases and J by 3 bases, and 16 bases separated the two germline ends. CDR3 sequence (DNA): TGTGCCAGCAGTTCCCGCCGCAGGGGGGTCTACGAGCAGTACTTC. Protein sequence: CASSSRRRGVYEQYF.

This clonotype was detected a few times. CDR3: CASSPREGARTDTQYF. As DNA, the CDR3 is TGTGCCAGCAGCCCCCGTGAAGGGGCGCGTACAGATACGCAGTATTTT. This chain joins TRBV9 and TRBJ2-3; tentatively, D is TRBD1 (5 bases). The CDR3 spans 16 residues. Germline V CDR1 and CDR2: SGDLS, YYNGEE. With 4 bases removed from V and 3 bases from J, the gap between germline ends came to 18 bases.